This T cell receptor (beta chain) was captured by sequencing in a study of beta chain features in type 1 diabetes. Study outcomes and limitations: Whether HLA type affects TCRB rearrangement stayed undetermined in the present work. Any PCR bias toward short templates would affect both groups alike. Sequencing of cDNA might inflate the share of cells that strongly express TCR.

Expressed TCRB transcripts were sequenced after all isolated RNA was converted to cDNA. About 3.6 million reads on average were seen across naive, central memory and regulatory T cell samples. Assay used: immunoSEQ multiplex PCR; TCRdb lists only in-frame clones, some missing. The sample comprises 850,000 to 900,000 clones, 15% to 20% of which are singletons, and 0.02% to 0.025% rests with the top ten. Note on this clone: Its antigen is currently unknown. The sample has other DNA sequences that encode this CDR3 too.

This clonotype originated in a woman aged 18-30 years in good health. The sample consisted of naive CD4+ T cells from blood.

Here the CDR3 reads CASISRSTDTQYF. The CDR3 nucleotides read TGTGCCAGCATTTCCAGGAGCACAGATACGCAGTATTTT. The chain links TRBV28 to TRBJ2-3; D remains ambiguous. The CDR3 is made up of 13 amino acids. Per the germline V gene, CDR1 is MDHEN and CDR2 is SYDVKM. With 7 bases removed from V and 0 bases from J, the gap between germline ends came to 8 bases. The full variable domain, rest sourced from reference TRBV28 and TRBJ2-3, is DVKVTQSSRYLVKRTGEKVFLECVQDMDHENMFWYRQDPGLGLRLIYFSYDVKMKEKGDIPEGYSVSREKKERFSLILESASTNQTSMYLCASISRSTDTQYFGPGTRLTVL.